One T cell receptor (beta chain) is described in this entry. This entry is derived from a study of CD8+ T cells in alopecia areata. Treatment meaning: oral pan-JAK inhibitor, 5-10 mg twice daily. After isolation, RNA underwent reverse transcription to generate cDNA as the sequencing template. Using immunoSEQ multiplex PCR, the repertoire was profiled, and TCRdb retains in-frame clones only, with some absent. Among 150,000 to 200,000 clones, around three fifths were seen once, and the ten largest hold 0.91%. The germline V gene encodes CDR1 MNHEY and CDR2 SMNVEV (reference sequence). CDR3 length equals 14 residues. The V gene lost 4 bases and the J gene lost 8 bases, with 14 bases spanning the gap.

The sample consisted of CD4+ T cells sorted from blood, taken at week 4, from a patient treated with tofacitinib. This sequence was found in a human donor with alopecia areata. V is TRBV27 and J is TRBJ1-4; D perhaps matches TRBD1 (5 bases). In DNA form, the CDR3 reads TGTGCCAGCAGTTCTGGCAGGGTTGGCGAAAAACTGTTTTTT. This encodes CASSSGRVGEKLFF.